This T cell receptor beta chain was recorded in a study of regulatory T cells in long-lasting Graves disease (TCRdb year 2021). For the wider study: To count as having persistent Graves' disease, a patient had to have received antithyroid drug treatment for over 5 years with TSH receptor autoantibodies remaining persistently positive. This study used TCR sequencing and RNA sequencing of peripheral blood to compare persistent Graves' disease patients against newly diagnosed Graves' disease patients. The study was registered as a clinical trial and conducted in China. A total of about 33 samples underwent TCR sequencing, from around 13 patients with persistent Graves' disease and 20 or so patients with newly diagnosed Graves' disease. On average, persistent Graves' disease patients in the clinical cohort had been on antithyroid drugs for about 10.3 years. General conclusions and limits of the study: Only the TCR beta chain was sequenced and analyzed. As a limitation, the authors acknowledged that the small sample size may reduce accuracy. More public clonotypes were shared among persistent patients (under 3,000) than among newly diagnosed patients (just under 1,000). Compared with newly diagnosed patients, persistent Graves' disease patients had lower TCR Shannon entropy and fewer highly expanded clones, which suggests clonal expansion. Peripheral blood alone was examined, since thyroid tissue, which constituted the primary lesion, could not be accessed.

This clonotype was seen many times. Its antigen has not been determined. Base-call qualities are not available, and no considerably larger clone is one nucleotide away. Interpreted using the paper, the time point label stands for: persistent/refractory GD, antithyroid drugs over 5 years with positive TRAb. RNA was extracted from PBMCs in TRIzol for both TCR sequencing and RNA sequencing. Graves' disease was diagnosed according to American Thyroid Association guidelines. Patients were recruited from an endocrinology department in Xi'an, China. Each patient gave approximately 9.7 milliliters of peripheral blood, collected in an EDTA anticoagulant tube. Ficoll Paque Plus density gradient separation was used to isolate PBMCs, and no further T cell sorting was done. RNA quality was checked with an Agilent 2100 Bioanalyzer and agarose gel, and concentration with a NanoDrop 2000. The library was generated by multiplex PCR. Sequenced using an Illumina HiSeq 4000. TCR beta libraries were built with iRepertoire HTBI primers and Arm-PCR amplification of CDR3 regions. PCR products were gel purified before sequencing. Regarding the original processing steps: A total of 60 to 80 TRBV and 14 TRBJ segments were identified across samples and were used for gene usage analysis of CDR3 amino acid clonotypes. Filtered high-quality paired reads were merged into contigs using COPE and FqMerger. Contigs were aligned with BLAST to IMGT TRBV, TRBD and TRBJ reference genes, and CDR3 was defined per IMGT. Highly expanded clones were defined as clonotypes with a frequency above 0.1%. Shannon entropy served as the measure of repertoire diversity, while the Gini coefficient captured V-J evenness. Clonotypes shared by more than one individual were considered public. TCRdb reworked the public reads: Q25 trimming with fastp, MiXCR clone assembly, productive beta chains retained. Under each unique CDR3 protein, matching rows form one entry showing the most common genes and DNA. The V and J calls were determined by TCRdb, not by the authors. The table for this sample lists 430,000 or so distinct CDR3 sequences; 20% to 25% of them were counted only once. The ten top clones hold around 15% of the sample.

The sequencing used peripheral blood mononuclear cells (PBMCs), collected when the disease was refractory, from a patient treated with antithyroid drugs. The source is a female donor with Graves disease.

The CDR3 corresponds to CASSYIQGGETQYF. The sequenced DNA is TGTGCCAGCAGTTACATTCAGGGCGGTGAGACCCAGTACTTC. The chain links TRBV6-5 with TRBJ2-5; a weak D assignment points to TRBD1 (5 bases agree). CDR3 length: 14 amino acids, cysteine to phenylalanine. Only CDR3 DNA remains: 42 bases, in frame from the first base. From the germline V gene, CDR1 is MNHEY and CDR2 is SVGAGI. V and J lose 2 bases and 5 bases, and a span of 12 bases separates them.